This T cell receptor beta chain was found in a study of blood T cell repertoires in COVID-19. Study details: Samples taken during acute and convalescent COVID-19 were collected in the United States, Italy and Spain. Sources were T cells, B-cell-depleted T cells, or PBMCs; the material itself was cDNA or gDNA.

Original processing methods: Cell counts per sample came from amplifying reference gene primers. Only in-frame clones appear in the TCRdb table, and some are missing; sequencing was by immunoSEQ multiplex PCR. Clonal size and the V and J genes are those of that table, whereas D and trimming came from the DNA. The sample holds 250,000 to 350,000 clones, about 89% seen once. V shed 3 bases and J shed 6 bases, with 8 bases lying between them. Germline loops: CDR1 KGHSH, CDR2 LQKENI. The CDR3 covers 13 residues. The genes are TRBV18 and TRBJ2-2; D is ambiguous. The TCR sequence derives from a man aged 25 to 40 with acute or convalescent COVID-19. The sample comprised peripheral blood. CDR3: CASSPKLAGELFF. CDR3 sequence (DNA): TGTGCCAGCTCACCGAAGCTAGCCGGGGAGCTGTTTTTT. The whole variable domain, filled in from reference TRBV18 and TRBJ2-2, reads NAGVMQNPRHLVRRRGQEARLRCSPMKGHSHVYWYRQLPEEGLKFMVYLQKENIIDESGMPKERFSAEFPKEGPSILRIQQVVRGDSAAYFCASSPKLAGELFFGEGSRLTVL.